The subject of this entry is one T cell receptor beta chain. Its antigen is currently unknown. These data are taken from a study of T-cell memory formation after mild COVID-19. Study-level results: The pre-infection memory compartment contained some responding clones, suggesting cross-reactive memory joined.

5'RACE with constant-segment primers built TCRalpha and TCRbeta cDNA libraries with UMIs. TCRdb re-analysed the 5' RACE reads in MiXCR, keeping a single row per CDR3 protein. The sample contains about 440,000 distinct CDR3 sequences, over 15% of which appear only once. This CDR3 has 16 amino acids. V lost 8 bases, J lost 5 bases, and 16 bases stayed unmatched. Germline loops: CDR1 ENHRY, CDR2 SYGVKD. The sequenced sample was PBMCs or a T cell subset sorted from them (not recorded which). The chain uses TRBV10-3 and TRBJ2-5; 8 bases map to TRBD1. This clonotype was obtained from an adult woman who had mild COVID-19 (a few samples of this study predate the infection). Cell type and time point are not known. The CDR3 nucleotides read TGTGCCATCTCAATAACGGACAGGGACGGTGTTGAGACCCAGTACTTC. Protein sequence: CAISITDRDGVETQYF.